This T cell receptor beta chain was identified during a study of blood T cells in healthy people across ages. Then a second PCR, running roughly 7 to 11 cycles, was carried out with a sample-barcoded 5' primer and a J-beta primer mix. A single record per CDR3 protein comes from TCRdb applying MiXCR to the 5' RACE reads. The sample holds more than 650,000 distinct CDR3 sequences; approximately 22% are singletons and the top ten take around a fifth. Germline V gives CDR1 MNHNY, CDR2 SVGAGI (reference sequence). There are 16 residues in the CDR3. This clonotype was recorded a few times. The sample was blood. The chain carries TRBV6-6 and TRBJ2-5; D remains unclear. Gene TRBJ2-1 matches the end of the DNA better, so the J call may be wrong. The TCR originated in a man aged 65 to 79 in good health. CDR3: CASRDKDHVGLNEQFF. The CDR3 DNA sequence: TGTGCCAGCAGAGACAAGGACCACGTTGGATTGAATGAGCAGTTCTTC.